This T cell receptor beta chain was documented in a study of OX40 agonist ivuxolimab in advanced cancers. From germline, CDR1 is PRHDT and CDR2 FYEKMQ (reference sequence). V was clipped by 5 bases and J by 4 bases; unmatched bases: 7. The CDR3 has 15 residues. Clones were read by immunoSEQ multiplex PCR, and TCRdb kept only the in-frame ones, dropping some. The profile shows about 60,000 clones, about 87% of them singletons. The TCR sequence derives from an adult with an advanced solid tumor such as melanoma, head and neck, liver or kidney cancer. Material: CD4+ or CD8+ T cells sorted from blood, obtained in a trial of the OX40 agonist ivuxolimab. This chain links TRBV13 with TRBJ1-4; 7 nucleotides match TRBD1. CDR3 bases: TGTGCCAGCAGCCTTGGGACAGCAGTTAATGAAAAACTGTTTTTT. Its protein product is CASSLGTAVNEKLFF.